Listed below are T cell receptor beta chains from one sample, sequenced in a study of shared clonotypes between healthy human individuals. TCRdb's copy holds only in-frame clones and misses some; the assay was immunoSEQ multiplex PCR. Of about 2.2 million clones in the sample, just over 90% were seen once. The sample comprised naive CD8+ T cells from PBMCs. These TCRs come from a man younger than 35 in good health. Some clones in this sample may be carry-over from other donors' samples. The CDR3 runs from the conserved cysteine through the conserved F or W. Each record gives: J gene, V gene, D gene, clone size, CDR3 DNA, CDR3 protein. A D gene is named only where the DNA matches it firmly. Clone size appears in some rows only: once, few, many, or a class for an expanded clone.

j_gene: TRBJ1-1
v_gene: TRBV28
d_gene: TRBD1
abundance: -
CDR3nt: TGTGCCAGCAGCCTCTGGGTCCCGGGACAGGGGGCGATAACGGACACTGAAGCTTTCTTT
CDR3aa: CASSLWVPGQGAITDTEAFF

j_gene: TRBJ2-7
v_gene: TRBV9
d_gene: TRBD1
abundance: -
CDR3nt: TGTGCCAGCAGCCCCGCAGGGGGCGCCGAGCAGTACTTC
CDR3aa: CASSPAGGAEQYF

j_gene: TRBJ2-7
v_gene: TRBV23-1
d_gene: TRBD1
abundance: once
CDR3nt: TGCGCCAGCCGGGACAGTCCCTACGAGCAGTACTTC
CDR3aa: CASRDSPYEQYF

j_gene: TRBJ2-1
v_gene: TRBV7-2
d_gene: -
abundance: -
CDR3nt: TGTGCCAGCAGCCCCGACTCGTTCTCCTACAATGAGCAGTTCTTC
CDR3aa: CASSPDSFSYNEQFF

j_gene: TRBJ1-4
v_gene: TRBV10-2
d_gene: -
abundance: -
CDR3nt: TGCGCCAGTCCCACATCTCGGAGAACTAATGAAAAACTGTTTTTT
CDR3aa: CASPTSRRTNEKLFF

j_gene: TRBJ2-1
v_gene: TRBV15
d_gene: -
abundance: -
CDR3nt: TGTGCCACCAGTAGAACCAGGGGTAGTGTCGATGAGCAGTTCTTC
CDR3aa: CATSRTRGSVDEQFF

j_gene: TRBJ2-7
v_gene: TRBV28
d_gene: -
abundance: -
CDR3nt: TGTGCCAGCAGTACCCGTGAGGAGCAGTACTTC
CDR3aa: CASSTREEQYF

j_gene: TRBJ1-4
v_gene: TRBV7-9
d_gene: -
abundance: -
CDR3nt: TGTGCCAGCAGGGGGATGGACGCAACTAATGAAAAACTGTTTTTT
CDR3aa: CASRGMDATNEKLFF

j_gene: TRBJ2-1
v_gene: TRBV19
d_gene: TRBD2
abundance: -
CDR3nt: TGTGCCAGTAGTATAGAACTAGGGACTAGGGATGAGCAGTTCTTC
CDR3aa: CASSIELGTRDEQFF

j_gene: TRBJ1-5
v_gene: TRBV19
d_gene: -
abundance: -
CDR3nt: TGTGCCAGTAATGTCAGGGATAGCAATCAGCCCCAGCATTTT
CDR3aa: CASNVRDSNQPQHF

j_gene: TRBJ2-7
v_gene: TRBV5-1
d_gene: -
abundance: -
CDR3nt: TGCGCCAGCAGCTTCGGAAAGACACAGGGTCCTAGCGAGCAGTACTTC
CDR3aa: CASSFGKTQGPSEQYF